The T cell receptor (beta chain) described here comes from a study of blood T cell repertoires in COVID-19. Background on the study: Sources were T cells, B-cell-depleted T cells, or PBMCs; the material itself was cDNA or gDNA.

Per the original data handling: Using reference gene primer amplification, nucleated cell counts were estimated. Sequenced by immunoSEQ multiplex PCR; TCRdb stores in-frame clones only, minus some. That table supplies the V and J calls and clone size; D and trimming were determined from the DNA. The sample includes some 140,000 clones, approximately 80% of them seen just once. From germline, CDR1 is MNHEY and CDR2 SVGAGI. Trimming left V 4 bases short and J 13 bases short, with 16 bases between. The length of the CDR3 is 13 residues. Enrollment of patients from Seattle took place during active infection, with longitudinal follow-up.

The source of this sequence is a woman in her sixties or seventies with COVID-19, enrolled during active disease. The V call is TRBV6-5, the J call TRBJ1-4, with D possibly being TRBD1 (5 bases). Material for sequencing was peripheral blood. CDR3 sequence reads: CASSFRIQGRLFF. The CDR3 nucleotides read TGTGCCAGCAGTTTCCGGATTCAGGGCAGACTGTTTTTT.